The next 17 T cell receptor beta chains were all read from a single sample in a study of T cell repertoires in cytomegalovirus infection. TCRdb reprocessed the reads with MiXCR, giving one entry per CDR3 protein. The table has nearly 450,000 distinct CDR3 sequences, 31% seen once; the top ten hold roughly 15%. Sequencing was done on a sample of PBMCs. These TCRs come from a human donor in good health (CMV status not recorded). Some clones in this sample may be carry-over from other donors' samples.

This sequence joins TRBV6-1 and TRBJ2-7; D is perhaps TRBD1 (6 bases). Germline loops: CDR1 MNHNS, CDR2 SASEGT. This CDR3 has 15 residues. Trimming removed 6 bases at V and 5 bases at J, with 20 bases between. In nucleotides, the CDR3 is TGTGCCAGCAGCACCATCAATACAGGGTGGGACGAGCAGTACTTC. Protein product: CASSTINTGWDEQYF.

This clonotype showed up just a few times. The chain carries TRBV6-5 and TRBJ2-5; TRBD1 is a possible D gene (6 bases). The CDR3 runs to 14 residues. V lost 5 bases and J lost 5, with 15 bases in between. CDR1 is MNHEY and CDR2 is SVGAGI in the germline V gene. In nucleotides, the CDR3 is TGTGCCAGCAGTGTGGGGGCCGAGCGGGAGACCCAGTACTTC. This sequence encodes CASSVGAERETQYF.

The chain is built from TRBV25-1 and TRBJ1-5; TRBD1 might be the D (6 bases). CDR3 length: 15 residues. Trimming left V 3 bases short and J 3 bases short, with 12 bases between. Germline V gene data show CDR1 as MGHDK and CDR2 as SYGVNS. CDR3 region: CASSDKGGNNQPQHF. In DNA, the CDR3 is TGTGCCAGCAGTGACAAGGGGGGTAACAATCAGCCCCAGCATTTT.

The chain couples TRBV6-5 to TRBJ2-5, with 8 bases lining up with TRBD1. Germline CDR1 MNHEY, CDR2 SVGAGI. This CDR3 comprises 15 residues. V was pared by 2 bases and J by 5 bases, with 7 bases of the junction left unmatched. CDR3 loop: CASSYARQGYETQYF. DNA for the CDR3: TGTGCCAGCAGTTACGCCCGACAGGGGTACGAGACCCAGTACTTC.

This chain uses TRBV12-3 or TRBV12-4 with TRBJ1-4; D gene ambiguous. The CDR3 loop spans 12 amino acids. V dropped 0 bases and J dropped 5 bases, with 1 base sitting between them. The DNA of the CDR3 is TGTGCCAGCAGTTTAGCCAATGAAAAACTGTTTTTT. This gives the protein CASSLANEKLFF.

This clonotype was recorded a few times. The chain employs TRBV6-1 and TRBJ2-7; D is unresolved. The V end lost 7 bases, the J end lost 1 base, and 17 bases lay between the germline ends. The CDR3 is 15 amino acids. CDR1 and CDR2 (germline): MNHNS, SASEGT. The CDR3 reads CASTPSRAWSYEQYF. DNA for the CDR3: TGTGCCAGCACCCCATCCCGGGCCTGGTCCTACGAGCAGTACTTC.

This clonotype came up a few times. In nucleotides, the CDR3 is TGTGCCAGCCAGCAGGGGCGGGGCACCGGGGAGCTGTTTTTT. Its translation: CASQQGRGTGELFF. This chain joins TRBV2 and TRBJ2-2; either TRBD1 or TRBD2 may fit D (6 bases each). V lost 8 bases and J lost 4, with 14 bases in between. The CDR3 has 14 amino acids. The V gene's germline CDR1 is SNHLY and CDR2 FYNNEI.

Concerning this clonotype itself: At one end, the junction sequence differs from germline, possibly due to a read error. The gene calls are TRBV7-2 and TRBJ1-2, with 7 bases aligning to TRBD1. CDR1 and CDR2 from the germline V gene are SGHTA and FQGNSA. The CDR3 covers 13 residues. CDR3 in amino acids: CASSPLTGKGYTF. The CDR3 DNA reads TGTGCCAGCAGCCCCCTGACAGGGAAGGGCTACACATTC.

The chain links TRBV27 to TRBJ1-3; D remains unclear. In germline, CDR1 is MNHEY, CDR2 SMNVEV (reference sequence). CDR3 length: 14 residues. V lost 5 bases to trimming and J lost 6 bases, with 14 bases between them. CDR3 amino acids: CASSPSNTKNTIYF. DNA of the CDR3: TGTGCCAGCAGTCCGTCCAACACGAAAAACACCATATATTTT.

V usage is TRBV6-2 or TRBV6-3 and J usage is TRBJ2-7; TRBD2 matches at 11 bases. The CDR3 sequence is 18 residues long. V lost 7 bases, J lost 1 base, and 15 bases stayed unmatched. CDR1 is MNHEY, CDR2 SVGEGT, per germline. This CDR3 is CASTPPPGGTSGSYEQYF. CDR3 sequence (DNA): TGTGCCAGCACCCCACCGCCGGGGGGGACTAGCGGATCCTACGAGCAGTACTTC.

Concerning this clonotype itself: One end of the junction is discordant with germline, which a read error may explain. V usage is TRBV5-3 and J usage is TRBJ2-5, with TRBD2 as a possible D gene (6 bases). TRBV5-3 is filed as an ORF, its function uncertain. This CDR3 has 12 residues. The CDR3 nucleotides are TGTGCCAGCAGCTTGGGGGGAACCCAAGGGAAATTC. Its protein product is CASSLGGTQGKF.

The chain joins TRBV29-1 to TRBJ1-2, with 9 bases matching TRBD1. Per the germline V gene, CDR1 is SQVTM and CDR2 is ANQGSEA. Trimming took 6 bases from V and 9 from J; bases not matched to a gene: 8. This CDR3 comprises 12 residues. The DNA for the CDR3 is TGCAGCGTACTCGGACAGGGGCTGAGCTACACCTTC. This gives the protein CSVLGQGLSYTF.

This rearrangement joins TRBV27 to TRBJ2-3, with D hard to call. This CDR3 has 15 amino acids. The germline V gene encodes CDR1 MNHEY and CDR2 SMNVEV (reference sequence). Trimming took off 4 bases at V and 0 bases at J, with 11 bases between the two ends. In nucleotides, the CDR3 is TGTGCCAGCAGTTCACGACGGTTTAGCACAGATACGCAGTATTTT. Translation gives CASSSRRFSTDTQYF.

The chain joins TRBV6-4 to TRBJ2-1, with D perhaps TRBD2 (5 bases). V gave up 3 bases and J gave up 2 bases, with 20 bases separating them. The V gene's germline CDR1 is MRHNA and CDR2 SNTAGT. CDR3 size: 18 residues. The chain's CDR3 is CASSEEGRITTTYNEQFF. In nucleotides, the CDR3 is TGTGCCAGCAGTGAAGAGGGCCGCATTACAACGACCTACAATGAGCAGTTCTTC.

This clonotype was detected many times. This chain links TRBV7-9 with TRBJ2-1; D may be TRBD2 (6 bases). The ends were cut back, 11 bases at V and 4 bases at J, with 12 bases in the middle. CDR3 length equals 12 residues. Germline-derived CDR1 and CDR2 are SEHNR and FQNEAQ (reference sequence). The CDR3 region has the DNA TGTGCCGGAGGAGGAGGGTACAATGAGCAGTTCTTC. It is translated as CAGGGGYNEQFF.

The rearrangement links TRBV2 to TRBJ2-5, with D perhaps matching TRBD1 (6 bases). Germline V CDR1 and CDR2: SNHLY, FYNNEI. V was shortened by 6 bases and J by 8 bases, with 19 bases between the two germline ends. The CDR3 totals 14 residues. As DNA, the CDR3 is TGTGCCAGCAGGACAGGTCCCGAGATCGGCACCCAGTACTTC. It yields the protein CASRTGPEIGTQYF.

There are many counts of this clonotype. The rearrangement uses TRBV19 and TRBJ1-6; D not resolved. The CDR3 covers 13 residues. The germline gives CDR1 LNHDA, CDR2 SQIVND (reference sequence). Trimming removed 7 bases at V and 6 bases at J, with 10 bases between. In DNA, the CDR3 is TGTGCCAGTAAAGAGACGGTTAATTCACCCCTCCACTTT. As protein: CASKETVNSPLHF.